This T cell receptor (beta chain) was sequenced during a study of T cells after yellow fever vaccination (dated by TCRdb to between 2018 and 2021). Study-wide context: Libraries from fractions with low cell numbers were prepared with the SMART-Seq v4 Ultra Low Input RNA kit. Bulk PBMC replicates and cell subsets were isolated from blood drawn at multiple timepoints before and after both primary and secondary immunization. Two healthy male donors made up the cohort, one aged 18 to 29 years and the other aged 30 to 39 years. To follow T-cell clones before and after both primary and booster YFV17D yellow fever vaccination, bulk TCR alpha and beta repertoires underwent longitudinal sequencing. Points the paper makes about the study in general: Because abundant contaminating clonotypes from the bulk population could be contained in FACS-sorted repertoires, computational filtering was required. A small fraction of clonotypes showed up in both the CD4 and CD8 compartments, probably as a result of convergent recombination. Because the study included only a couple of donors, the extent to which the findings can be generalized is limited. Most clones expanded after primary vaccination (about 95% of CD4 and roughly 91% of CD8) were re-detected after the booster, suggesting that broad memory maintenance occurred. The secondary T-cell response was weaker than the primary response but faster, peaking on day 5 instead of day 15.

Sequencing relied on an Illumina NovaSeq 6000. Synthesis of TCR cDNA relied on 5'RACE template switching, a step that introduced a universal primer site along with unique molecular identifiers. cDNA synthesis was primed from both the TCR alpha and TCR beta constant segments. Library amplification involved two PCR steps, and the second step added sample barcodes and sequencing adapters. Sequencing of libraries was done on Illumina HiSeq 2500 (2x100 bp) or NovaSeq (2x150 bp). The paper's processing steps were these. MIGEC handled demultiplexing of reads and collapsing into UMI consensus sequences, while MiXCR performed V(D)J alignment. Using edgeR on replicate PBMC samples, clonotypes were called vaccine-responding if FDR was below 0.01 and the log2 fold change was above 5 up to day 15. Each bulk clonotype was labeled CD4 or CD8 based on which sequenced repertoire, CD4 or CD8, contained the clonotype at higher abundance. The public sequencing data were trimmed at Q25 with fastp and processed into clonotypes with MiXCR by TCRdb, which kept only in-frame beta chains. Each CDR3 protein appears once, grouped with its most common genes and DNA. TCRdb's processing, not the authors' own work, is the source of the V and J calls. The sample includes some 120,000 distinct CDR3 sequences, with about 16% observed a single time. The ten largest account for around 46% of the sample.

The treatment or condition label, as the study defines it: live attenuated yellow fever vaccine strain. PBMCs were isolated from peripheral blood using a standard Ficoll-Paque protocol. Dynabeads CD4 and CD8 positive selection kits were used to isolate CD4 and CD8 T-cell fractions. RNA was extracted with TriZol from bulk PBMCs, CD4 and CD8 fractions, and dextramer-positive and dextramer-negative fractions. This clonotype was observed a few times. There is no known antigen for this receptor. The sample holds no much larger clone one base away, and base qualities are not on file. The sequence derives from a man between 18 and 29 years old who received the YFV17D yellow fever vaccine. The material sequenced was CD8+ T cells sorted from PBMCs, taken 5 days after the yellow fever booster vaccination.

This receptor has the CDR3 CASSPSGTQYF. Here is the DNA: TGTGCCAGCAGCCCCAGCGGAACCCAGTACTTC. The chain couples TRBV7-9 to TRBJ2-5; the best D guess is TRBD2, with 5 bases matching. In the germline V gene (reference sequence), CDR1 corresponds to SEHNR and CDR2 to FQNEAQ. V and J are truncated by 5 bases and 8 bases respectively, leaving an intervening sequence of 9 bases. From cysteine to phenylalanine, the CDR3 is 11 amino acids long. The CDR3 DNA has 33 bases and is translated from base 1. The full variable domain, with segments outside the CDR3 supplied by the reference TRBV7-9 and TRBJ2-5 proteins, appears as DTGVSQNPRHKITKRGQNVTFRCDPISEHNRLYWYRQTLGQGPEFLTYFQNEAQLEKSRLLSDRFSAERPKGSFSTLEIQRTEQGDSAMYLCASSPSGTQYFGPGTRLLVL.